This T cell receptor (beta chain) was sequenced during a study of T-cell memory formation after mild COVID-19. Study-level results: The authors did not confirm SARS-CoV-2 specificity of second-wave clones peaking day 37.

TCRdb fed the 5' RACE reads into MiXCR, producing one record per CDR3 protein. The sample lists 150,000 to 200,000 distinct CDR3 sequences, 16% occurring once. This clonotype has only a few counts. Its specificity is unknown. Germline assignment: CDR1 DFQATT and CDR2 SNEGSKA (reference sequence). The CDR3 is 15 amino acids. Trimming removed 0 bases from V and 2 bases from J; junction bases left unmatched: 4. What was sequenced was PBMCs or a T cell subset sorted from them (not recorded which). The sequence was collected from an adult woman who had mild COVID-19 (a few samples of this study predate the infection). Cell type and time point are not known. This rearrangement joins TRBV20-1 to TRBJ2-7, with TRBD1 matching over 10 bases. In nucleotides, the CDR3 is TGCAGTGCTAGAGATGGGGGACAGGGGACCTACGAGCAGTACTTC. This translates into CSARDGGQGTYEQYF.